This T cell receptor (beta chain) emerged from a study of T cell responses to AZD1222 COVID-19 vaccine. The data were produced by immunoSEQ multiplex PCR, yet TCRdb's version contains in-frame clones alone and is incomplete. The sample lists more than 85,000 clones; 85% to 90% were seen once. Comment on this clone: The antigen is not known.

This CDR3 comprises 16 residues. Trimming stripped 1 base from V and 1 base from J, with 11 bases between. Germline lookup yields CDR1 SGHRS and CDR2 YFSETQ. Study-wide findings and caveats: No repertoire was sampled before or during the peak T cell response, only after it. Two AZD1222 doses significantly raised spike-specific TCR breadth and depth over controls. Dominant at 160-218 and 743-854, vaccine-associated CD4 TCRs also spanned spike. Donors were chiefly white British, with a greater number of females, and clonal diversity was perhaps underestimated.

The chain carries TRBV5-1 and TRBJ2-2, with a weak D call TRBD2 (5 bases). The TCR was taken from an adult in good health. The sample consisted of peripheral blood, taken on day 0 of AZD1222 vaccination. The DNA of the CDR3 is TGCGCCAGCAGCTTGTTAGCGAACAAGAACACCGGGGAGCTGTTTTTT. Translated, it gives CASSLLANKNTGELFF.